This passage covers 31 T cell receptor beta chains from one sample sequenced in a study of memory CD4+ T cells and cytomegalovirus serostatus. The sort gate was single viable CD3+CD4+CD8-CD45RO+ cells for memory CD4+ T cells. This table comes from immunoSEQ multiplex PCR, and its TCRdb copy is limited to in-frame clones, with some not included. The sample lists about 64,000 clones; roughly four fifths were seen once. The sequencing input was memory CD4+ T cells from blood. These receptors came from an adult in good health and CMV-seronegative.

This clone is a singleton in its sample. The chain combines TRBV5-6 with TRBJ1-1; D not certain. CDR1 and CDR2 from the germline V gene are SGHDT and YYEEEE. V shed 2 bases and J shed 4 bases, with 6 bases lying between them. CDR3 length: 12 residues. The CDR3 DNA follows: TGTGCCAGCAGCTTTTTGTTCACTGAAGCTTTCTTT. Its protein product is CASSFLFTEAFF.

The J gene is TRBJ2-5, the V gene TRBV5-8; D is unresolved. The CDR3 runs to 14 residues. Germline V gene data show CDR1 as SGHTS and CDR2 as YDEGEE. V was pared by 0 bases and J by 3 bases, with 9 bases between. The CDR3 reads CASSLVGLEETQYF. CDR3 coding DNA: TGTGCCAGCAGCTTGGTGGGGTTGGAAGAGACCCAGTACTTC.

The chain links TRBV7-2 to TRBJ1-3; D perhaps matches TRBD1 (6 bases). Germline values: CDR1 SGHTA, CDR2 FQGNSA. V lost 1 base, J lost 7 bases, and 23 bases lay in between. This CDR3 is 18 amino acids long. In DNA form, the CDR3 reads TGTGCCAGCAGCTTAGAGGTGTTCTGGGGGGGGCAGGGGAACACCATATATTTT. This codes for CASSLEVFWGGQGNTIYF.

The V and J genes are TRBV28 and TRBJ2-7; D unclear. The V gene's germline CDR1 is MDHEN and CDR2 SYDVKM. The CDR3 contains 11 residues. V was pared by 2 bases and J by 4 bases, with 3 bases between. The CDR3 sequence is CASSLRYEQYF. CDR3 sequence (DNA): TGTGCCAGCAGTTTAAGGTACGAGCAGTACTTC. Variable domain in full (rest from reference TRBV28 and TRBJ2-7): DVKVTQSSRYLVKRTGEKVFLECVQDMDHENMFWYRQDPGLGLRLIYFSYDVKMKEKGDIPEGYSVSREKKERFSLILESASTNQTSMYLCASSLRYEQYFGPGTRLTVT.

J is TRBJ2-2 and V is TRBV19, with D unresolved. CDR1 is LNHDA and CDR2 is SQIVND in the germline V gene (reference sequence). Trimming stripped 3 bases from V and 0 bases from J, with 8 bases between. This CDR3 has 15 amino acids. The CDR3 loop is CASSMHKTNTGELFF. CDR3 DNA sequence: TGTGCCAGTAGTATGCACAAGACGAACACCGGGGAGCTGTTTTTT. The full variable domain, in which reference TRBV19 and TRBJ2-2 provide the parts outside the CDR3, is DGGITQSPKYLFRKEGQNVTLSCEQNLNHDAMYWYRQDPGQGLRLIYYSQIVNDFQKGDIAEGYSVSREKKESFPLTVTSAQKNPTAFYLCASSMHKTNTGELFFGEGSRLTVL.

The chain joins TRBV7-3 to TRBJ1-6; tentatively, D is TRBD1 (5 bases). The CDR3 is 13 amino acids. Germline CDR1 reads SGHTA; CDR2 reads FQGTGA. The V end was cut by 4 bases, the J end by 6 bases, with 7 bases between. The CDR3 DNA reads TGTGCCAGCAGCTCCGGGGGTAATTCACCCCTCCACTTT. It is translated as CASSSGGNSPLHF.

V usage is TRBV5-1 and J usage is TRBJ2-7; TRBD1 matches at 9 bases. The CDR3 is made up of 16 amino acids. Germline V gene sequence: CDR1 SGHRS, CDR2 YFSETQ. V trimming: 3 bases; J trimming: 3 bases; junction bases outside the gene matches: 10. The CDR3 loop reads CASSSQGAMGFYEQYF. The CDR3, as DNA: TGCGCCAGCAGCTCACAGGGGGCAATGGGGTTCTACGAGCAGTACTTC.

The rearrangement uses TRBV5-1 and TRBJ1-1; the D is unclear. The CDR3 contains 12 residues. Germline CDR1 is SGHRS and CDR2 is YFSETQ. V was clipped by 5 bases and J by 4 bases, with 9 bases between them. CDR3 in amino acids: CASRSESTEAFF. The CDR3, as DNA: TGCGCCAGCAGATCCGAGAGCACTGAAGCTTTCTTT.

Ten or more counts support this clone. V and J are TRBV19 and TRBJ1-6; D not resolved. Germline values: CDR1 LNHDA, CDR2 SQIVND (reference sequence). This CDR3 is 16 amino acids long. With 4 bases removed from V and 9 bases from J, the gap between germline ends came to 19 bases. The CDR3 nucleotides read TGTGCCAGTAGTACCGCCCGACGGGGAAACGGTTCACCCCTCCACTTT. Its translation is CASSTARRGNGSPLHF. Combining the CDR3 with reference TRBV19 and TRBJ1-6 gives the whole variable domain DGGITQSPKYLFRKEGQNVTLSCEQNLNHDAMYWYRQDPGQGLRLIYYSQIVNDFQKGDIAEGYSVSREKKESFPLTVTSAQKNPTAFYLCASSTARRGNGSPLHFGNGTRLTVT.

V and J are TRBV25-1 and TRBJ2-1; 13 nucleotides agree with TRBD2. Per the germline V gene, CDR1 is MGHDK and CDR2 is SYGVNS. After removal of 1 base from V and 12 bases from J, the junction contained 6 bases not matched to a gene. The CDR3 is made up of 15 amino acids. The CDR3 loop is CASSESGLAGMRQFF. In nucleotides, the CDR3 is TGTGCCAGCAGTGAATCGGGACTAGCGGGGATGCGGCAGTTCTTC.

CDR3 residues: CASSLSRGGNTEAFF. For the CDR3, the DNA is TGTGCCAGCAGCTTATCACGGGGAGGGAACACTGAAGCTTTCTTT. The V call is TRBV7-2, the J call TRBJ1-1, with no clear D. V gave up 2 bases and J gave up 1 base, with 11 bases separating them. Germline lookup yields CDR1 SGHTA and CDR2 FQGNSA. The CDR3 contains 15 residues.

The chain couples TRBV29-1 to TRBJ2-1; tentatively, D is TRBD2 (6 bases). This CDR3 is built from 13 residues. The ends were cut back, 7 bases at V and 0 bases at J, with 10 bases in the middle. Germline V CDR1 and CDR2: SQVTM, ANQGSEA. Here the CDR3 reads CSAGGDSYNEQFF. DNA of the CDR3: TGCAGCGCCGGGGGTGACTCCTACAATGAGCAGTTCTTC.

The V and J genes are TRBV7-9 and TRBJ1-1; D is undetermined. The CDR3 contains 11 residues. Trimming cost V 7 bases and J 7 bases, with 10 bases left between them. Germline V gives CDR1 SEHNR, CDR2 FQNEAQ (reference sequence). The CDR3: CASNTEIEAFF. The CDR3 DNA reads TGTGCCAGCAACACCGAAATTGAAGCTTTCTTT.

The chain combines TRBV5-8 with TRBJ1-5; 8 nucleotides agree with TRBD1. Germline assignment: CDR1 SGHTS and CDR2 YDEGEE. The junction had 7 bases not matched to a gene; V was cut back by 0 bases and J by 2 bases. The length of the CDR3 is 17 residues. The CDR3 sequence is CASSLGTGKSRNQPQHF. The DNA for the CDR3 is TGTGCCAGCAGCTTGGGGACAGGGAAGAGCCGCAATCAGCCCCAGCATTTT.

V is TRBV28 and J is TRBJ2-5; the match to TRBD2 covers 14 bases. The germline CDR1 and CDR2 sequences are MDHEN and SYDVKM. The length of the CDR3 is 15 residues. J lost 4 bases, V lost 6 bases, and 4 bases had no gene match. This CDR3 reads CASSPGLAGAETQYF. CDR3 coding DNA: TGTGCCAGCAGCCCGGGACTAGCGGGAGCAGAGACCCAGTACTTC.

Only a few counts were recorded for this clone. The chain uses TRBV9 and TRBJ1-1; D unclear. CDR3 length: 13 amino acids. The germline CDR1 and CDR2 sequences are SGDLS and YYNGEE. V was shortened by 4 bases and J by 1 base, with 8 bases between the two germline ends. The CDR3 region has the DNA TGTGCCAGCAGCTCCTCAGCGAACACTGAAGCTTTCTTT. Amino acids: CASSSSANTEAFF.

V usage is TRBV11-2 and J usage is TRBJ1-2; TRBD1 might be the D (5 bases). CDR1 SGHAT and CDR2 FQNNGV come from the germline V gene. This CDR3 contains 12 residues. V was trimmed by 2 bases and J by 5 bases, leaving 6 bases between them. The CDR3 region is CASSLTGYGYTF. DNA of the CDR3: TGTGCCAGCAGCTTAACAGGTTATGGCTACACCTTC.

The rearrangement uses TRBV6-5 and TRBJ1-3; D uncertain. Germline CDR1 and CDR2: MNHEY and SVGAGI. Trimming took off 7 bases at V and 1 base at J, with 11 bases between the two ends. The CDR3 is made up of 14 amino acids. As DNA, the CDR3 is TGTGCCAGCAAGGCGCGGCGGTCTGGAAACACCATATATTTT. Amino acids: CASKARRSGNTIYF.

The chain links TRBV6-6 to TRBJ1-3; no clear D. The germline V and J ends were trimmed by 2 bases and 2 bases, with 10 bases remaining between them. CDR3 length: 15 amino acids. Germline V lookup: CDR1 MNHNY, CDR2 SVGAGI (reference sequence). Here the CDR3 DNA reads TGTGCCAGCAGTTACGGGCAGAATACTGGAAACACCATATATTTT. Amino acids: CASSYGQNTGNTIYF.

The V and J genes are TRBV10-1 and TRBJ2-1, with TRBD2 identical over 11 bases. The CDR3 loop spans 17 amino acids. Germline-derived CDR1 and CDR2 are WNHNN and SYGVQD (reference sequence). The junction had 4 bases not matched to a gene; V was cut back by 2 bases and J by 1 base. This CDR3 reads CASSEASGGRSYNEQFF. DNA for the CDR3: TGCGCCAGCAGTGAGGCTAGCGGGGGGCGATCCTACAATGAGCAGTTCTTC.

A single count supports this clone. This chain uses TRBV2 with TRBJ1-6; a possible D gene is TRBD1 (6 bases). CDR3 length equals 16 residues. Germline assignment: CDR1 SNHLY and CDR2 FYNNEI. Trimming shortened V by 5 bases and J by 0 bases, and 11 bases separated the two germline ends. The CDR3, as DNA: TGTGCCAGCAGTAATACAGGGAGCTCCTATAATTCACCCCTCCACTTT. This translates into CASSNTGSSYNSPLHF.

The rearrangement joins TRBV5-6 to TRBJ2-4, with no clear D. CDR3 size: 14 residues. The V gene's germline CDR1 is SGHDT and CDR2 YYEEEE. Between the trimmed V and J ends, which lost 4 bases and 0 bases, there was a span of 8 bases. The CDR3 DNA follows: TGTGCCAGCAGCCCTACTTTAGCCAAAAACATTCAGTACTTC. It is translated as CASSPTLAKNIQYF.

The CDR3 coding sequence is TGTGCCAGCAGTCGCAACACAGGGGCCTATGGCTACACCTTC. Protein: CASSRNTGAYGYTF. The V gene is TRBV6-5, the J gene TRBJ1-2, with 7 bases fitting TRBD1. Germline V lookup: CDR1 MNHEY, CDR2 SVGAGI. The J segment lost 4 bases and the V segment lost 5 bases, leaving 7 bases of the junction unmatched. This CDR3 has 14 residues.

This chain connects TRBV7-2 to TRBJ2-3; 11 nucleotides line up with TRBD2. The length of the CDR3 is 16 residues. The germline V gene has CDR1 SGHTA and CDR2 FQGNSA. The V gene end was trimmed by 2 bases and the J gene end by 3 bases; junction bases not matched to a gene: 4. The CDR3 is CASSLYPSGGTDTQYF. The CDR3 DNA reads TGTGCCAGCAGCTTATATCCTAGCGGGGGGACAGATACGCAGTATTTT.

The rearrangement uses TRBV5-1 and TRBJ2-5; 9 bases fit TRBD1. Germline trimming cut 7 bases from V and 0 bases from J; bases unmatched to any gene: 4. The CDR3 contains 14 residues. Germline V CDR1 and CDR2: SGHRS, YFSETQ. CDR3 sequence reads: CASAGQGYQETQYF. In DNA form, the CDR3 reads TGCGCCAGCGCGGGACAGGGTTACCAAGAGACCCAGTACTTC.

The chain links TRBV10-1 to TRBJ1-1; D is ambiguous. V lost 2 bases, J lost 6 bases, and 4 bases lay in between. Germline V gives CDR1 WNHNN, CDR2 SYGVQD (reference sequence). This CDR3 is built from 11 residues. The CDR3 loop reads CASSERSEAFF. CDR3 nucleotide sequence: TGCGCCAGCAGTGAGAGGTCTGAAGCTTTCTTT.

V and J are TRBV7-3 and TRBJ1-2; D is unclear. Germline loops: CDR1 SGHTA, CDR2 FQGTGA. This CDR3 region has 13 residues. With 1 base removed from V and 2 bases from J, the gap between germline ends came to 5 bases. The CDR3: CASSLMGNYGYTF. Here the CDR3 DNA reads TGTGCCAGCAGCTTAATGGGGAACTATGGCTACACCTTC.

CDR3 nucleotides: TGTGCCAGCAGCTTAGGTGGTGGCTACACCTTC. Translating it yields CASSLGGGYTF. V and J are TRBV7-9 and TRBJ1-2; D gene unclear. CDR1 and CDR2 (germline): SEHNR, FQNEAQ (reference sequence). This CDR3 comprises 11 residues. V was cut by 1 base and J by 7 bases, with 4 bases left in between.

V gene TRBV2 combines with J gene TRBJ1-2; 7 nucleotides match TRBD1. The CDR3 loop spans 15 amino acids. After removal of 0 bases from V and 5 bases from J, the junction contained 6 bases not matched to a gene. CDR1 SNHLY and CDR2 FYNNEI come from the germline V gene. The CDR3 here is CASSEAGGQTYGYTF. The CDR3 coding sequence is TGTGCCAGCAGTGAAGCGGGGGGACAGACGTATGGCTACACCTTC.

This chain links TRBV9 with TRBJ1-3, with D possibly matching TRBD1 (5 bases). The V and J ends lost 6 bases and 0 bases respectively, with 10 bases between them. Germline CDR1 reads SGDLS; CDR2 reads YYNGEE. This CDR3 region has 14 residues. CDR3 in amino acids: CASTEGSSGNTIYF. The CDR3 DNA follows: TGTGCCAGCACCGAGGGGTCCTCTGGAAACACCATATATTTT.

In this sample, this clone turned up once. Other nucleotide sequences from this sample produce the same CDR3. V and J are TRBV20-1 and TRBJ2-1; D call uncertain. Trimming cost V 6 bases and J 5 bases, with 8 bases left between them. There are 11 residues in the CDR3. Germline V gene data show CDR1 as DFQATT and CDR2 as SNEGSKA (reference sequence). This CDR3 is CSASPHNEQFF. The DNA for the CDR3 is TGCAGTGCCTCCCCGCACAATGAGCAGTTCTTC.